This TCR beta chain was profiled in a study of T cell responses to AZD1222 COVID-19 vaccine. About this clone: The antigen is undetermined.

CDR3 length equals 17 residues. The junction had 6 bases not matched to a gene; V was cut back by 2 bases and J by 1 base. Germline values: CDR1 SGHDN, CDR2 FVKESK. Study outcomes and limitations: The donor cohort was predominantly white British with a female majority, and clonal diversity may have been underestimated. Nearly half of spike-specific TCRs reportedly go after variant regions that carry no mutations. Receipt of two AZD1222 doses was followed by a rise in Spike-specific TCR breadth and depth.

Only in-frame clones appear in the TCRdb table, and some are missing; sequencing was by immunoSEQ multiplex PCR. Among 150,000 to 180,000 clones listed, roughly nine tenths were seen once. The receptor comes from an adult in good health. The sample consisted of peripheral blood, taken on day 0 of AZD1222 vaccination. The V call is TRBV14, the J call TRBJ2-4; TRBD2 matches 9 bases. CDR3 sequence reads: CASSQSLAGGAKNIQYF. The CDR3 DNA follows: TGTGCCAGCAGCCAAAGTCTGGCGGGGGGGGCCAAAAACATTCAGTACTTC.